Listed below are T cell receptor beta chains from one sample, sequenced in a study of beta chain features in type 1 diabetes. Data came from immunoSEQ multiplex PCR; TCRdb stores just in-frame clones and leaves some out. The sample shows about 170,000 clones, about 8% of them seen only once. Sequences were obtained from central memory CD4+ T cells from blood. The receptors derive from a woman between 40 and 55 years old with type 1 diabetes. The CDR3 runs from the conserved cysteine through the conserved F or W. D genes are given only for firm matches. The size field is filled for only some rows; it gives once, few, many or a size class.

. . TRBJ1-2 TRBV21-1 CASIPGRTEAYGYTF TGTGCCAGCATCCCCGGCCGGACAGAAGCCTATGGCTACACCTTC
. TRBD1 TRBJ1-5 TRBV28 CASTPQGQGNSNQPQHF TGTGCCAGCACCCCGCAGGGACAGGGAAATAGCAATCAGCCCCAGCATTTT
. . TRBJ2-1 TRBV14 CASSQDWSGEQFF TGTGCCAGCAGCCAAGATTGGTCTGGCGAGCAGTTCTTC
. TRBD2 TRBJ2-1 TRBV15 CATSRGGTSGGVYNEQFF TGTGCCACCAGCAGGGGGGGGACTAGCGGGGGCGTATACAATGAGCAGTTCTTC
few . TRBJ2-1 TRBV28 CASRIFRSPQFF TGTGCCAGCAGAATTTTTCGGTCTCCACAGTTCTTC
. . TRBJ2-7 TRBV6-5 CAAAADISYEQYF TGTGCCGCCGCCGCGGACATCTCCTACGAGCAGTACTTC
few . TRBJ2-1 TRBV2 CASSRPGHYNEQFF TGTGCCAGCAGTCGTCCAGGCCACTACAATGAGCAGTTCTTC
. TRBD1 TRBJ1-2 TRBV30 CAWSKGADYGYTF TGTGCCTGGAGTAAGGGGGCGGACTATGGCTACACCTTC
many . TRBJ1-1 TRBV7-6 CASSLQGQGEAFF TGTGCCAGCAGCTTGCAGGGTCAAGGAGAAGCTTTCTTT
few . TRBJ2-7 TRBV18 CASSPGSAAYEQYF TGTGCCAGCTCACCAGGATCGGCGGCCTACGAGCAGTACTTC
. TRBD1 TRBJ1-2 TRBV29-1 CSGGQGDYGYTF TGCAGCGGGGGACAGGGCGACTATGGCTACACCTTC
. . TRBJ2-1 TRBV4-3 CASSRKGWVNEQFF TGCGCCAGCAGCCGAAAGGGGTGGGTTAATGAGCAGTTCTTC
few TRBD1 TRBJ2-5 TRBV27 CASSGGQLGGFETQYF TGTGCCAGCAGTGGGGGACAGCTCGGAGGCTTTGAGACCCAGTACTTC
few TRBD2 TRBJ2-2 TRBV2 CASSGGSGRVTGELFF TGTGCCAGCAGTGGGGGGAGCGGGAGGGTCACCGGGGAGCTGTTTTTT
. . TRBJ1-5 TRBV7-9 CASSSSWGTYQPQHF TGTGCCAGCAGCTCTTCCTGGGGGACTTATCAGCCCCAGCATTTT
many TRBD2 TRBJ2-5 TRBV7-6 CASSTTSGVETQYF TGTGCCAGCAGCACGACTAGCGGGGTAGAGACCCAGTACTTC
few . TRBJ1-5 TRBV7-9 CASSLGGWQPQHF TGTGCCAGCAGCTTGGGGGGATGGCAGCCCCAGCATTTT
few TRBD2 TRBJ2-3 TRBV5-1 CASETSGQKDTQYF TGCGCCAGCGAGACTAGCGGACAAAAGGATACGCAGTATTTT
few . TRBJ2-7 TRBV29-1 CSVGAGSVSYEQYF TGCAGCGTTGGGGCAGGGTCCGTCTCCTACGAGCAGTACTTC
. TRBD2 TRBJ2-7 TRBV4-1 CASSRPELAGGSYEQYF TGCGCCAGCAGCCGCCCGGAGCTAGCGGGAGGGTCCTACGAGCAGTACTTC
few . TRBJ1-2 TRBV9 CASRTGFYGYTF TGTGCCAGCCGTACAGGGTTTTATGGCTACACCTTC
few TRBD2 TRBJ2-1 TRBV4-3 CASSQAGTRNEQFF TGCGCCAGCAGCCAAGCCGGGACTAGGAATGAGCAGTTCTTC
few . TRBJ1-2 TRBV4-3 CASSRTIGDYGYTF TGCGCCAGCAGCCGGACAATTGGGGACTATGGCTACACCTTC
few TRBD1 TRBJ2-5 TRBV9 CASSVAGQGAGETQYF TGTGCCAGCAGCGTAGCAGGACAGGGGGCCGGAGAGACCCAGTACTTC
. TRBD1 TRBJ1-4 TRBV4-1 CASSQDQGATNEKLFF TGCGCCAGCAGCCAAGATCAGGGGGCAACTAATGAAAAACTGTTTTTT
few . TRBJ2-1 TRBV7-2 CASSLPISRNEQFF TGTGCCAGCAGCTTACCGATCTCGAGGAATGAGCAGTTCTTC
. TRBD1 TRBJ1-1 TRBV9 CASSTQGDTEAFF TGTGCCAGCAGCACTCAGGGGGACACTGAAGCTTTCTTT
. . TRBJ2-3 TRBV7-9 CASSLSGSSTDTQYF TGTGCCAGCAGCTTAAGCGGCTCTAGCACAGATACGCAGTATTTT
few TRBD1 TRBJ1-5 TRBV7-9 CASSWDRGGQPQHF TGTGCCAGCAGCTGGGACAGGGGAGGTCAGCCCCAGCATTTT
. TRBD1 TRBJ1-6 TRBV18 CASSPPEGDRDSPLHF TGTGCCAGCTCGCCGCCGGAGGGGGACAGGGATTCACCCCTCCACTTT
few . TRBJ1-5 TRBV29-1 CSVRNPGQPQHF TGCAGCGTGCGAAATCCGGGGCAGCCCCAGCATTTT
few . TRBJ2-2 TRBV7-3 CASSWGVDTGELFF TGTGCCAGCAGCTGGGGGGTGGACACCGGGGAGCTGTTTTTT
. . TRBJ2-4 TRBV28 CASSPVGGAKNIQYF TGTGCCAGCAGTCCCGTAGGGGGAGCCAAAAACATTCAGTACTTC
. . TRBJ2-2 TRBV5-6 CASSRGNSNTGELFF TGTGCCAGCAGCCGCGGCAATTCGAACACCGGGGAGCTGTTTTTT
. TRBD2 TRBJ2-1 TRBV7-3 CASSLTGGTGAYNEQFF TGTGCCAGCAGCTTAACGGGAGGGACTGGGGCCTACAATGAGCAGTTCTTC
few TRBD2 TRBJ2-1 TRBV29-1 CSVLGTSGVSSYNEQFF TGCAGCGTTCTCGGGACTAGCGGGGTGAGCTCCTACAATGAGCAGTTCTTC
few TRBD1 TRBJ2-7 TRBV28 CASTDRTYEQYF TGTGCCAGCACGGACAGGACTTACGAGCAGTACTTC
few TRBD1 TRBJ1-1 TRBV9 CASVRGQGSTEAFF TGTGCCAGCGTACGGGGACAGGGCTCCACTGAAGCTTTCTTT
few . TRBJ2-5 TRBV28 CASSLLRETQYF TGTGCCAGCAGTCTACTGAGGGAGACCCAGTACTTC
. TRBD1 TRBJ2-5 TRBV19 CASSIRQGPQETQYF TGTGCCAGTAGTATCAGACAGGGCCCCCAAGAGACCCAGTACTTC
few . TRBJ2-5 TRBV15 CATSIGGREETQYF TGTGCCACCAGCATTGGGGGCCGCGAAGAGACCCAGTACTTC
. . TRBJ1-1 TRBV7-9 CASSLALSGTEAFF TGTGCCAGCAGCTTAGCGTTATCCGGCACTGAAGCTTTCTTT
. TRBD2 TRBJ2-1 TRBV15 CATSRVSGRDDNEQFF TGTGCCACCAGCAGAGTTAGCGGGAGGGACGACAATGAGCAGTTCTTC
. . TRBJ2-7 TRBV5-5 CASSSAQGILEEQYF TGTGCCAGCAGTTCCGCCCAGGGAATTTTGGAGGAGCAGTACTTC
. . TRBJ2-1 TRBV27 CASSEASLDNEQFF TGTGCCAGCAGTGAGGCTAGCCTTGACAATGAGCAGTTCTTC